The rows below give T cell receptor beta chains drawn from one sample of a study of OX40 agonist ivuxolimab in advanced cancers. TCRdb's table, derived via immunoSEQ multiplex PCR, lists solely in-frame clones and lacks some. The sample shows some 50,000 clones, more than 80% of them seen only once. Here the sequenced sample was CD4+ or CD8+ T cells sorted from blood, taken in a trial of the OX40 agonist ivuxolimab. The receptors were gathered from an adult with an advanced solid tumor such as melanoma, head and neck, liver or kidney cancer. The CDR3 runs from the conserved cysteine through the conserved F or W. D genes are given only for firm matches. Only part of the rows carry a size: once, few, many, or a class if the clone is expanded.

12 | - | TRBJ1-1 | TRBV29-1 | - | CSVEGVNTEAFF | TGCAGCGTTGAGGGGGTGAACACTGAAGCTTTCTTT
15 | - | TRBJ2-5 | TRBV5-1 | - | CASSFGRRHQETQYF | TGCGCCAGCAGCTTTGGCAGAAGGCATCAAGAGACCCAGTACTTC
12 | - | TRBJ1-1 | TRBV10-1 | - | CASSANKGEAFF | TGCGCCAGCAGCGCGAACAAGGGAGAAGCTTTCTTT
14 | TRBD1 | TRBJ1-2 | TRBV19 | - | CASSQTGGDYGYTF | TGTGCCAGTAGTCAAACAGGGGGCGACTATGGCTACACCTTC
13 | - | TRBJ2-6 | TRBV29-1 | - | CSVQSSGANVLTF | TGCAGCGTTCAGAGCTCTGGGGCCAACGTCCTGACTTTC
13 | - | TRBJ2-5 | TRBV27 | - | CASGAGAFWTQYF | TGTGCCAGCGGCGCAGGAGCCTTTTGGACCCAGTACTTC
15 | - | TRBJ1-5 | TRBV6-1 | once | CASSATERGYQPQHF | TGTGCCAGCAGTGCAACTGAAAGGGGTTATCAGCCCCAGCATTTT
15 | TRBD1 | TRBJ2-5 | TRBV28 | - | CASSLGGTGGETQYF | TGTGCCAGCAGTCTAGGGGGGACAGGGGGAGAGACCCAGTACTTC
17 | TRBD1 | TRBJ2-7 | TRBV27 | - | CASSSKTGRDRRSEQYF | TGTGCCAGCAGTTCAAAAACCGGACGGGACAGAAGGAGCGAGCAGTACTTC
15 | - | TRBJ1-5 | TRBV27 | - | CASSLSMVRNQPQHF | TGTGCCAGCAGTTTAAGTATGGTAAGGAATCAGCCCCAGCATTTT
15 | - | TRBJ2-1 | TRBV7-2 | - | CASSLEGGFGNEQFF | TGTGCCAGCAGCTTAGAAGGGGGGTTTGGCAATGAGCAGTTCTTC
17 | - | TRBJ2-2 | TRBV19 | - | CASSSPGAATNTGELFF | TGTGCCAGTAGTAGTCCTGGAGCGGCCACGAACACCGGGGAGCTGTTTTTT
16 | - | TRBJ1-5 | TRBV15 | few | CATSRDRVGVLRPQHF | TGTGCCACCAGCAGAGATCGGGTGGGGGTCCTGAGGCCCCAGCATTTT
11 | - | TRBJ2-1 | TRBV6-1 | - | CASGRDNEQFF | TGTGCCAGCGGCAGAGACAATGAGCAGTTCTTC
14 | - | TRBJ1-1 | TRBV27 | - | CASSFSGRATEAFF | TGTGCCAGCAGTTTTTCGGGGCGGGCCACTGAAGCTTTCTTT
16 | TRBD2 | TRBJ2-3 | TRBV11-2 | - | CASSSGLDPVTDTQYF | TGTGCCAGCAGCTCGGGACTAGATCCGGTCACAGATACGCAGTATTTT
17 | - | TRBJ1-5 | TRBV6-1 | few | CASSEAKGRVGSQPQHF | TGTGCCAGCAGTGAAGCGAAAGGGAGGGTGGGAAGTCAGCCCCAGCATTTT
14 | - | TRBJ2-1 | TRBV25-1 | once | CASSDPGGHNEQFF | TGTGCCAGCAGTGACCCCGGGGGCCACAATGAGCAGTTCTTC
13 | - | TRBJ2-7 | TRBV10-3 | - | CAISALEIYEQYF | TGTGCCATCAGTGCGTTAGAGATCTACGAGCAGTACTTC
14 | - | TRBJ1-1 | TRBV7-2 | - | CASSLGQANTEAFF | TGTGCCAGCAGCTTAGGACAGGCGAACACTGAAGCTTTCTTT
11 | - | TRBJ2-7 | TRBV5-1 | few | CASSFDREQYF | TGCGCCAGCAGCTTTGACCGGGAGCAGTACTTC
14 | - | TRBJ2-4 | TRBV14 | - | CASSRFGRENIQYF | TGTGCCAGCAGCCGGTTTGGCAGGGAAAACATTCAGTACTTC
15 | - | TRBJ1-4 | TRBV5-1 | once | CASSPTGFANEKLFF | TGCGCCAGCAGCCCCACGGGTTTTGCTAATGAAAAACTGTTTTTT
16 | - | TRBJ2-2 | TRBV5-1 | - | CASSAFRGQNTGELFF | TGCGCCAGCAGCGCTTTCCGGGGTCAGAACACCGGGGAGCTGTTTTTT
15 | - | TRBJ1-1 | TRBV6-4 | - | CASSDLPGLLTEAFF | TGTGCCAGCAGTGACCTCCCAGGGCTCCTCACTGAAGCTTTCTTT
14 | - | TRBJ1-1 | TRBV7-2 | - | CASSLAWASPEAFF | TGTGCCAGCAGCTTAGCGTGGGCGAGTCCTGAAGCTTTCTTT
14 | TRBD1 | TRBJ2-5 | TRBV2 | - | CASSRDRGPETQYF | TGTGCCAGCAGTCGGGACAGGGGCCCAGAGACCCAGTACTTC
13 | - | TRBJ1-1 | TRBV7-2 | - | CASSLGQNTEAFF | TGTGCCAGCAGCTTAGGGCAGAACACTGAAGCTTTCTTT
11 | - | TRBJ1-5 | TRBV30 | once | CAWGGDQPQHF | TGTGCCTGGGGGGGGGATCAGCCCCAGCATTTT
13 | TRBD1 | TRBJ1-1 | TRBV18 | - | CASLGTGGIEAFF | TGTGCCAGCCTCGGAACAGGGGGGATTGAAGCTTTCTTT
15 | - | TRBJ1-4 | TRBV2 | - | CASSRQAATNEKLFF | TGTGCCAGCAGCCGACAGGCTGCAACTAATGAAAAACTGTTTTTT
12 | - | TRBJ2-5 | TRBV30 | - | CAWSAGKETQYF | TGTGCCTGGAGTGCGGGAAAAGAGACCCAGTACTTC
13 | - | TRBJ2-3 | TRBV19 | - | CASSPKSPDTQYF | TGTGCCAGTAGTCCCAAAAGTCCAGATACGCAGTATTTT
16 | TRBD2 | TRBJ2-3 | TRBV5-6 | - | CASSLGGGRVRDTQYF | TGTGCCAGCAGCTTGGGTGGCGGGAGGGTCCGAGATACGCAGTATTTT
14 | TRBD2 | TRBJ2-7 | TRBV28 | - | CASSRWGGMVEQYF | TGTGCCAGCAGCCGGTGGGGAGGGATGGTAGAGCAGTACTTC
14 | - | TRBJ2-5 | TRBV2 | - | CASISGRSSGTQYF | TGTGCCAGCATCTCTGGTCGGAGCTCGGGGACCCAGTACTTC
15 | TRBD2 | TRBJ2-1 | TRBV30 | - | CAWSTGTSGANEQFF | TGTGCCTGGAGCACCGGGACTAGCGGAGCCAATGAGCAGTTCTTC
14 | - | TRBJ2-2 | TRBV7-3 | - | CASSSNPPTGELFF | TGTGCCAGCAGCTCGAACCCCCCCACCGGGGAGCTGTTTTTT
12 | - | TRBJ2-3 | TRBV5-1 | - | CASSFRADTQYF | TGCGCCAGCAGCTTCAGGGCAGATACGCAGTATTTT
16 | - | TRBJ2-2 | TRBV18 | - | CASSPQVSANTGELFF | TGTGCCAGCTCACCCCAAGTCAGTGCGAACACCGGGGAGCTGTTTTTT
14 | - | TRBJ1-5 | TRBV9 | - | CASSVGGGAQPQHF | TGTGCCAGCAGCGTAGGCGGGGGGGCACAGCCCCAGCATTTT
14 | TRBD1 | TRBJ1-5 | TRBV19 | - | CASNDRVAGQPQHF | TGTGCCAGTAATGACAGGGTGGCGGGTCAGCCCCAGCATTTT
15 | - | TRBJ2-5 | TRBV4-1 | - | CASSLSWQGGETQYF | TGCGCCAGCAGCCTCTCCTGGCAGGGCGGAGAGACCCAGTACTTC
17 | - | TRBJ1-2 | TRBV5-6 | - | CASSLSSWGRDNYGYTF | TGTGCCAGCAGCTTGAGTTCGTGGGGGAGGGATAACTATGGCTACACCTTC
13 | - | TRBJ2-5 | TRBV6-6 | - | CASRPGTKETQYF | TGTGCCAGCAGGCCCGGGACAAAAGAGACCCAGTACTTC
15 | TRBD1 | TRBJ2-1 | TRBV6-6 | few | CASSYEGQGNNEQFF | TGTGCCAGCAGTTACGAGGGACAGGGCAACAATGAGCAGTTCTTC
15 | - | TRBJ2-1 | TRBV9 | - | CASSPRWGDYNEQFF | TGTGCCAGCAGCCCCCGGTGGGGGGATTACAATGAGCAGTTCTTC
15 | TRBD1 | TRBJ1-6 | TRBV5-6 | - | CASSLGTGGWSPLHF | TGTGCCAGCAGCTTGGGGACAGGGGGCTGGTCACCCCTCCACTTT
16 | - | TRBJ1-2 | TRBV19 | - | CASSTTARAGFNGYTF | TGTGCCAGTAGTACAACGGCCCGCGCGGGATTTAATGGCTACACCTTC
13 | - | TRBJ1-1 | TRBV30 | - | CAWSTAPGTEAFF | TGTGCCTGGAGTACGGCACCGGGCACTGAAGCTTTCTTT
14 | - | TRBJ1-5 | TRBV18 | - | CASSRDIQGQPQHF | TGTGCCAGCTCACGAGACATACAGGGACAGCCCCAGCATTTT
16 | - | TRBJ1-6 | TRBV6-1 | few | CASSATWSSYNSPLHF | TGTGCCAGCAGTGCGACCTGGAGCTCCTATAATTCACCCCTCCACTTT
15 | TRBD1 | TRBJ1-4 | TRBV2 | - | CASRTQGALNEKLFF | TGTGCCAGCAGGACTCAGGGGGCTCTTAATGAAAAACTGTTTTTT
18 | TRBD1 | TRBJ2-1 | TRBV11-2 | - | CASSPNLIRGQGDNEQFF | TGTGCCAGCAGCCCTAACCTAATTCGGGGACAGGGAGACAATGAGCAGTTCTTC